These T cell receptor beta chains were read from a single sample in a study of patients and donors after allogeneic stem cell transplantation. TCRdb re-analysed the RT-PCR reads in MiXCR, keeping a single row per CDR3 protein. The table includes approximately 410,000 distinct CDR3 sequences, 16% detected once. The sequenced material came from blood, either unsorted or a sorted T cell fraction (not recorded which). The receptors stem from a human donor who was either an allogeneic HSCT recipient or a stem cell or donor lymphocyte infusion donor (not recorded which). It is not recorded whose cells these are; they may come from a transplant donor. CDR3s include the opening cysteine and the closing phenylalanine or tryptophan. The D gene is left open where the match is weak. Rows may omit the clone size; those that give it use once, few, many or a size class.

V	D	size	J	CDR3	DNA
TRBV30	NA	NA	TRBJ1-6	CAYGRFDYNSPLHF	TGTGCCTATGGGAGGTTCGACTATAATTCACCCCTCCACTTT
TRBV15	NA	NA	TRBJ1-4	CATSRDPPGGLNEKLFF	TGTGCCACCAGCAGAGATCCGCCGGGGGGTCTTAATGAAAAACTGTTTTTT
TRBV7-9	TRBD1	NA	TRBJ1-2	CASSRRQGGGYGYTF	TGTGCCAGCAGCCGGCGACAGGGGGGGGGCTATGGCTACACCTTC
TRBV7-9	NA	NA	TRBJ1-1	CASISGVGGANTEAFF	TGTGCCAGCATCTCCGGGGTAGGGGGGGCAAACACTGAAGCTTTCTTT
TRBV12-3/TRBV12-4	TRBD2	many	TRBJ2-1	CASSPLAVSSYNEQFF	TGTGCCAGCAGCCCACTAGCGGTAAGCTCCTACAATGAGCAGTTCTTC
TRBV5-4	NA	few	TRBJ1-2	CASTQGSPEGIHGYTF	TGTGCCAGCACCCAAGGATCTCCTGAAGGGATCCATGGCTACACCTTC
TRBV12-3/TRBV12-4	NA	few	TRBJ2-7	CASRRPPTPGDIYEQYF	TGTGCCAGCAGACGCCCGCCCACACCAGGTGACATCTACGAGCAGTACTTC
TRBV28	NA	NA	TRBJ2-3	CASSLRGGPEDTQYF	TGTGCCAGCAGTTTAAGGGGGGGGCCCGAGGATACGCAGTATTTT
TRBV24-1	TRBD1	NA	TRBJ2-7	CATSEAPGTGDEQYF	TGTGCCACCAGTGAGGCTCCCGGGACAGGGGACGAGCAGTACTTC
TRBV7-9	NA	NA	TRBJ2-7	CASSLGRIHEQYF	TGTGCCAGCAGCTTAGGACGTATCCACGAGCAGTACTTC
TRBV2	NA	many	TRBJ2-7	CASRLDWGPYEQYF	TGTGCCAGCAGACTCGATTGGGGTCCCTACGAGCAGTACTTC
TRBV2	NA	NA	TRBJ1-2	CASSENVEGYTF	TGTGCCAGCAGTGAAAATGTAGAAGGCTACACCTTC
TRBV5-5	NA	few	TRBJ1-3	CASSLALGDSGNTIYF	TGTGCCAGCAGCTTGGCCTTGGGGGACTCTGGAAACACCATATATTTT
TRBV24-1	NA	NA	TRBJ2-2	CATSGGWDTGELFF	TGTGCCACCAGTGGAGGGTGGGACACCGGGGAGCTGTTTTTT
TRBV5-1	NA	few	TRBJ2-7	CASSPAPAGYEQYF	TGCGCCAGCAGCCCCGCACCTGCCGGCTACGAGCAGTACTTC
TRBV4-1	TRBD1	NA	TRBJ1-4	CASRRTGVEKLFF	TGCGCCAGCAGAAGGACAGGAGTTGAAAAACTGTTTTTT
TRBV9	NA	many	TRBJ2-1	CASSEVPDEQFF	TGTGCCAGCAGCGAGGTGCCGGATGAGCAGTTCTTC
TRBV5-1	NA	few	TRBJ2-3	CASSLVGSSDTQYF	TGCGCCAGCAGCTTGGTGGGGTCCAGCGATACGCAGTATTTT
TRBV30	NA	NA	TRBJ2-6	CAWSAPTPGAWANVLTF	TGTGCCTGGAGCGCTCCGACTCCGGGGGCTTGGGCCAACGTCCTGACTTTC
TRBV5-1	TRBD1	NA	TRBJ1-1	CASSPVTGLNTEAFF	TGCGCCAGCAGCCCAGTGACAGGGCTGAACACTGAAGCTTTCTTT
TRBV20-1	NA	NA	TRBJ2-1	CSATGAAYNEQFF	TGCAGTGCCACCGGGGCAGCCTACAATGAGCAGTTCTTC
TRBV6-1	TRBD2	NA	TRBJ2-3	CASSLKAGGTLGTDTQYF	TGTGCCAGCAGCCTAAAGGCGGGGGGAACTCTAGGCACAGATACGCAGTATTTT
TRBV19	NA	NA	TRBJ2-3	CASTPGGTEVSVYTQYF	TGTGCCAGTACCCCAGGTGGGACGGAGGTTAGCGTGTATACGCAGTATTTT
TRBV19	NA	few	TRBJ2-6	CASSMVVQGYVLTF	TGTGCCAGTAGTATGGTAGTCCAGGGGTACGTCCTGACTTTC
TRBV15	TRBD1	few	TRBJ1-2	CATSRDIQGVYGYTF	TGTGCCACCAGCAGAGATATACAGGGGGTCTATGGCTACACCTTC
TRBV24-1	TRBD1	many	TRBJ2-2	CATSGPRDRGTGELFF	TGTGCCACCAGTGGCCCCCGGGACAGGGGCACCGGGGAGCTGTTTTTT
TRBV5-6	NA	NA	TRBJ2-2	CASSFPEAVNTGELFF	TGTGCCAGCAGCTTCCCAGAAGCGGTTAACACCGGGGAGCTGTTTTTT
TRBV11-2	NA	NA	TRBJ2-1	CASSGSMTGYQEQFF	TGTGCCAGCAGCGGCTCTATGACAGGTTATCAGGAGCAGTTCTTC
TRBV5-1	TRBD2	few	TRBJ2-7	CASTPSSSGRNYEQYF	TGCGCCAGCACGCCTTCCTCAAGCGGGAGAAACTACGAGCAGTACTTC
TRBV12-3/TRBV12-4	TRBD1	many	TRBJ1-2	CASSFGTAYGYTF	TGTGCCAGCAGCTTCGGGACAGCCTATGGCTACACCTTC
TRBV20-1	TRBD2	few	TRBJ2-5	CSAPLGGGDQETQYF	TGCAGTGCCCCCTTGGGCGGGGGGGACCAAGAGACCCAGTACTTC
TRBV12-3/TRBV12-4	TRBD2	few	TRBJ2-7	CASNPSGTAYEQYF	TGTGCCAGCAACCCTAGCGGGACAGCCTACGAGCAGTACTTC
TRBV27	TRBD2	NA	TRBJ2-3	CASTLLGLAGDTDTQYF	TGTGCCAGCACTCTCCTGGGGCTAGCGGGGGACACAGATACGCAGTATTTT
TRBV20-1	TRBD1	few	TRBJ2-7	CSARGKGQPMTYEQYF	TGCAGTGCTAGGGGTAAGGGACAGCCGATGACCTACGAGCAGTACTTC
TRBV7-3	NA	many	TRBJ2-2	CASSSIGGYGGELFF	TGTGCCAGCAGCTCCATTGGGGGTTATGGTGGGGAGCTGTTTTTT
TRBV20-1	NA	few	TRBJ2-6	CSARPPSGANVLTF	TGCAGTGCTAGACCCCCCTCTGGGGCCAACGTCCTGACTTTC
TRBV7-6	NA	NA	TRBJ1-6	CASSLARSVPNSPLHF	TGTGCCAGCAGCTTAGCGCGGTCAGTCCCTAATTCACCCCTCCACTTT
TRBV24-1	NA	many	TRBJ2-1	CATSDLRGGSSYNEQFF	TGTGCCACCAGTGATTTGCGTGGGGGGAGCTCCTACAATGAGCAGTTCTTC
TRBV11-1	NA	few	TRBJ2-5	CASSLYLLGEETQYF	TGTGCCAGCAGCCTATACTTACTGGGGGAAGAGACCCAGTACTTC
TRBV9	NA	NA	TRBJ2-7	CASSPKWRVDSEQYF	TGTGCCAGCAGCCCGAAGTGGAGGGTCGATTCCGAGCAGTACTTC
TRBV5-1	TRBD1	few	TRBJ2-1	CASSQGDRAYNEQFF	TGCGCCAGCAGCCAAGGGGACAGAGCCTACAATGAGCAGTTCTTC
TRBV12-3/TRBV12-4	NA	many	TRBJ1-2	CASSIARAGGYTF	TGTGCCAGCAGTATTGCACGGGCGGGCGGCTACACCTTC
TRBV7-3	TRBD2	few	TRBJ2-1	CASSSGTSIQGEQFF	TGTGCCAGCAGCTCCGGGACTAGCATACAGGGTGAGCAGTTCTTC
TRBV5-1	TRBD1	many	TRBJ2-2	CASSPRDRGFTGELFF	TGCGCCAGCAGCCCCCGGGACAGGGGGTTCACCGGGGAGCTGTTTTTT
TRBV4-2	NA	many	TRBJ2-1	CASSLNLKTVRGDEQFF	TGTGCCAGCAGCCTCAACCTCAAGACGGTCCGGGGTGATGAGCAGTTCTTC
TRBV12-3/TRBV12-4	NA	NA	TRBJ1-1	CASSRDITEAFF	TGTGCCAGCAGTAGGGACATCACTGAAGCTTTCTTT
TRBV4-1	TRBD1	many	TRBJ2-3	CASRQQGYTDTQYF	TGCGCCAGCAGACAACAGGGGTACACAGATACGCAGTATTTT
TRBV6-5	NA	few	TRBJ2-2	CASSYQQGLTGELFF	TGTGCCAGCAGTTACCAACAGGGTTTGACCGGGGAGCTGTTTTTT
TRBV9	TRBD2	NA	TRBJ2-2	CASSPTSRGVNTGELFF	TGTGCCAGCAGCCCAACCTCGCGGGGGGTTAACACCGGGGAGCTGTTTTTT
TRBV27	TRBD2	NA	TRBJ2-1	CASSLNAGLASYNEQFF	TGTGCCAGCAGTTTAAACGCGGGACTAGCCTCCTACAATGAGCAGTTCTTC
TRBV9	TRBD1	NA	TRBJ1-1	CASSPLGDSENTEAFF	TGTGCCAGCAGCCCCTTAGGGGACAGCGAGAACACTGAAGCTTTCTTT
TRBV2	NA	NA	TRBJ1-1	CASSEGLGNTEAFF	TGTGCCAGCAGTGAAGGACTGGGGAACACTGAAGCTTTCTTT
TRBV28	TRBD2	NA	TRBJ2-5	CASSFWSAGGSGETQYF	TGTGCCAGCAGTTTCTGGAGTGCGGGAGGTTCGGGGGAGACCCAGTACTTC
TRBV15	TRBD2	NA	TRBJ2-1	CATSGGSYNEQFF	TGTGCCACCTCCGGGGGGTCCTACAATGAGCAGTTCTTC
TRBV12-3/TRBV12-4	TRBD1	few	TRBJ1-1	CASSFSAGGTEAFF	TGTGCCAGCAGTTTTTCTGCAGGGGGCACTGAAGCTTTCTTT